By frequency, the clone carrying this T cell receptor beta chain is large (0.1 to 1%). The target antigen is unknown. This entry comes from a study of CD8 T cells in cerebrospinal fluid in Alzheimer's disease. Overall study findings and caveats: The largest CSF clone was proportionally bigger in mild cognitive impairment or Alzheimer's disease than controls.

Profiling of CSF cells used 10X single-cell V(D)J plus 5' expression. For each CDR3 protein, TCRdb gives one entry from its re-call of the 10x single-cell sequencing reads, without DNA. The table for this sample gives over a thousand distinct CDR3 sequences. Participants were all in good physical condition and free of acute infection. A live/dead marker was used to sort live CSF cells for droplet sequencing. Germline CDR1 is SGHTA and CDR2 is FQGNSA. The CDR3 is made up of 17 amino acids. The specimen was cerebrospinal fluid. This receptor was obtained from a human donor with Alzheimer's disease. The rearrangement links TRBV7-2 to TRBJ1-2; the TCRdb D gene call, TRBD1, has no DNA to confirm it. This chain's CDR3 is CASSLIGGQGQDYGYTF.